These 10 T cell receptor beta chains were sequenced from one sample in a study of Graves' ophthalmopathy and Graves' hyperthyroidism. RNA transcripts provided the template for amplifying TCR beta CDR3 regions. HTBI-primed first-round RT-PCR preceded second-round multiplex PCR. MiXCR, run by TCRdb on the multiplex PCR reads, gives a single entry per CDR3 protein. The repertoire includes about 200,000 distinct CDR3 sequences, under 30% of them detected once, and 9.1% sits in the top ten. Sequencing was carried out using peripheral blood. These receptors were taken from a man in his forties or fifties with Graves' ophthalmopathy.

This clonotype was counted at least ten times. V usage is TRBV15 and J usage is TRBJ2-2, with D perhaps TRBD2 (6 bases). The CDR3 is 15 amino acids. The germline V gene encodes CDR1 LNHNV and CDR2 YYDKDF (reference sequence). Trimming took off 0 bases at V and 3 bases at J, with 8 bases between the two ends. The CDR3 protein is CATSRDRGDTGELFF. The CDR3 DNA is TGTGCCACCAGCAGAGATCGCGGGGACACCGGGGAGCTGTTTTTT.

The genes are TRBV19 and TRBJ2-2; 7 bases map to TRBD2. The CDR3 loop spans 15 amino acids. V was pared by 3 bases and J by 5 bases, with 6 bases of the junction left unmatched. The germline V gene has CDR1 LNHDA and CDR2 SQIVND (reference sequence). CDR3 sequence reads: CASSIGRAGTGELFF. The CDR3 DNA is TGTGCCAGTAGTATTGGGAGGGCAGGTACCGGGGAGCTGTTTTTT.

This clonotype has a count of ten or more. J is TRBJ2-4 and V is TRBV4-1, with 9 bases lining up with TRBD1. Germline loops: CDR1 MGHRA, CDR2 YSYEKL. The CDR3 consists of 21 residues. J was trimmed by 0 bases and V by 3 bases; bases with no gene match: 18. CDR3 DNA sequence: TGCGCCAGCAGCCAGGGGGGGGACAGGGTGGGGACAATGATAGCCAAAAACATTCAGTACTTC. Protein sequence: CASSQGGDRVGTMIAKNIQYF.

This clonotype came up a few times. The genes are TRBV14 and TRBJ1-2, with D perhaps matching TRBD1 (5 bases). The CDR3 is made up of 13 amino acids. Between the trimmed V and J ends, which lost 3 bases and 4 bases, there was a span of 9 bases. The germline V gene has CDR1 SGHDN and CDR2 FVKESK. CDR3 protein: CASSHRQTYGYTF. CDR3 nucleotides: TGTGCCAGCAGCCACAGACAGACCTATGGCTACACCTTC.

The chain joins TRBV20-1 to TRBJ1-1, with TRBD1 matching over 7 bases. The CDR3 runs 20 residues. V lost 1 base and J lost 0; bases outside the gene matches: 20. Germline V gene sequence: CDR1 DFQATT, CDR2 SNEGSKA (reference sequence). CDR3 in amino acids: CSARAQNSVPGQSMNTEAFF. The CDR3 DNA sequence: TGCAGTGCTAGAGCTCAGAACAGCGTCCCGGGACAGAGCATGAACACTGAAGCTTTCTTT.

The sample holds many counts of this clonotype. The V and J genes are TRBV12-3 or TRBV12-4 and TRBJ2-7, with 13 bases matching TRBD2. J gave up 4 bases and V 1 base, and 19 bases lay outside the gene matches. The CDR3 sequence is 21 residues long. As DNA, the CDR3 is TGTGCCAGCAGTTTAGATCGCCCCGGGACTAGCGGGATCTCCCCACCATACGAGCAGTACTTC. Translation: CASSLDRPGTSGISPPYEQYF.

This clonotype has more than one count but fewer than ten. The rearrangement joins TRBV27 to TRBJ1-2; D is ambiguous. Between the trimmed V and J ends, which lost 4 bases and 0 bases, there was a span of 15 bases. The CDR3 has 16 residues. CDR1 and CDR2 from the germline V gene are MNHEY and SMNVEV (reference sequence). The CDR3 is CASSYSLASTNYGYTF. CDR3 DNA: TGTGCCAGCAGTTATAGTTTGGCCTCTACTAACTATGGCTACACCTTC.

V and J are TRBV20-1 and TRBJ1-2; a possible D gene is TRBD1 (6 bases). Germline V gene sequence: CDR1 DFQATT, CDR2 SNEGSKA (reference sequence). The CDR3 is 13 amino acids. V dropped 5 bases and J dropped 5 bases, with 15 bases sitting between them. This CDR3 is CSAGKQGRYGYTF. The DNA of the CDR3 is TGCAGTGCTGGAAAGCAGGGGAGGTATGGCTACACCTTC.

The J gene is TRBJ1-1, the V gene TRBV19; D is unclear. V dropped 3 bases and J dropped 0 bases, with 8 bases sitting between them. This CDR3 spans 14 amino acids. Germline lookup yields CDR1 LNHDA and CDR2 SQIVND (reference sequence). This CDR3 is CASSMRNLNTEAFF. The DNA for the CDR3 is TGTGCCAGTAGTATGCGAAATTTGAACACTGAAGCTTTCTTT. Using reference TRBV19 and TRBJ1-1 for the parts outside the CDR3, the full variable domain is DGGITQSPKYLFRKEGQNVTLSCEQNLNHDAMYWYRQDPGQGLRLIYYSQIVNDFQKGDIAEGYSVSREKKESFPLTVTSAQKNPTAFYLCASSMRNLNTEAFFGQGTRLTVV.

This clonotype was picked up many times. V and J are TRBV27 and TRBJ1-5, with 9 positions matching TRBD1. V lost 8 bases to trimming and J lost 6 bases; unmatched junction nucleotides: 8. This CDR3 contains 14 residues. The germline CDR1 and CDR2 sequences are MNHEY and SMNVEV (reference sequence). CDR3 DNA sequence: TGTGCCAGCGCCCTGGGACAGGGAGGTCAGCCCCAGCATTTT. It is translated as CASALGQGGQPQHF.